The 25 T cell receptor beta chains presented below share a single source sample, sequenced in a study of beta chain features in type 1 diabetes (dated by TCRdb to the late 2010s). On the study overall, not on this receptor specifically: Type 1 diabetes patients showed a moderate but significant shortening of TCRB CDR3 length in all four CD4+ subsets.

The library came from the immunoSEQ multiplex PCR assay. The High Capacity cDNA Reverse Transcription Kit was used to reverse transcribe all of the isolated RNA, meaning that expressed TCRB transcripts were what got sequenced. As stored in TCRdb, this immuneACCESS dataset retains in-frame rearrangements with V and J assigned. A fraction of the clones does not appear; measured against another copy, unresolved V genes explain less than half of the discrepancy, and the remainder lacks a known reason. A total of about 270,000 clones appear in this sample, roughly an eighth of them only once. Roughly 0.018% of the sample is in the top ten clones. These receptors have no known antigen. Sample: naive CD4+ T cells from blood. The cell subset or site tag for this specimen amounts to: true naive CD4+ T cells. These receptors were collected from a man aged 25 to 45 with type 1 diabetes.

Comment on this clone: At one of its ends the junction is not consistent with the germline gene, which may arise from a read error. This chain links TRBV25-1 with TRBJ2-5; D gene uncertain. CDR1 and CDR2 from the germline V gene are MGHDK and SYGVNS. The CDR3 loop spans 15 amino acids. The chain's CDR3 is CASSEMFISQGTQYF. The DNA of the CDR3 is TGTGCCAGCAGTGAAATGTTTATTAGCCAAGGGACCCAGTACTTC. The full variable domain, rest sourced from reference TRBV25-1 and TRBJ2-5, is EADIYQTPRYLVIGTGKKITLECSQTMGHDKMYWYQQDPGMELHLIHYSYGVNSTEKGDLSSESTVSRIRTEHFPLTLESARPSHTSQYLCASSEMFISQGTQYFGPGTRLLVL.

There are a few counts of this clone. The chain has TRBV5-4 and TRBJ2-5, with D perhaps matching TRBD2 (6 bases). The CDR3 runs to 13 residues. V shed 4 bases and J shed 0 bases, with 7 bases lying between them. Germline CDR1 is SGHNT and CDR2 is YYREEE (reference sequence). CDR3 bases: TGTGCCAGCAGCGGCGGGAACCAAGAGACCCAGTACTTC. It encodes CASSGGNQETQYF.

This clone has a handful of counts. This chain connects TRBV5-1 to TRBJ2-7, with TRBD2 matching 8 bases. V lost 4 bases, J lost 4 bases, and 13 bases stayed unmatched. This CDR3 comprises 16 residues. The germline gives CDR1 SGHRS, CDR2 YFSETQ. CDR3 nucleotides: TGCGCCAGCAGCCTGGAACCTGGACTAGCAGCTTACGAGCAGTACTTC. Its translation is CASSLEPGLAAYEQYF.

The table lists this clone with a few counts. The chain recombines TRBV6-6 with TRBJ2-7; the D is unclear. The CDR3 loop spans 11 amino acids. Germline V lookup: CDR1 MNHNY, CDR2 SVGAGI (reference sequence). V gave up 11 bases and J gave up 4 bases, with 12 bases separating them. The CDR3 DNA is TGTGCCGCCTCGAGACTTTACGAGCAGTACTTC. As protein: CAASRLYEQYF.

This chain joins TRBV25-1 and TRBJ2-7; no clear D. The CDR3 length is 11 residues. Germline CDR1 and CDR2: MGHDK and SYGVNS. The V end lost 3 bases, the J end lost 3 bases, and 3 bases lay between the germline ends. The CDR3 DNA reads as TGTGCCAGCAGTGAGCGCTACGAGCAGTACTTC. Translated: CASSERYEQYF.

This chain uses TRBV7-9 with TRBJ2-5; TRBD2 is a possible D gene (5 bases). Looked up from germline, CDR1 is SEHNR and CDR2 is FQNEAQ (reference sequence). The CDR3 extends over 14 amino acids. V was shortened by 5 bases and J by 0 bases, with 10 bases between the two germline ends. The CDR3 DNA sequence: TGTGCCAGCAGCGTTCGAGGGAACCAAGAGACCCAGTACTTC. Translated, it gives CASSVRGNQETQYF.

This clone was seen a few times. CDR3 nucleotides: TGCGCCAGCAGCCCTTCCTACGGGAGCCCCGGGGAGACCCAGTACTTC. Translated: CASSPSYGSPGETQYF. J is TRBJ2-5 and V is TRBV4-3; TRBD2 is a possible D gene (6 bases). The germline V gene has CDR1 LGHNA and CDR2 YSLEER. V lost 4 bases and J 5 bases, leaving 20 bases between the germline ends. CDR3 length equals 16 residues.

Notes on this clone: Different DNA sequences within this sample yield the same CDR3. The J gene is TRBJ1-1, the V gene TRBV18, with 7 bases identical to TRBD1. Trimming took 3 bases from V and 0 from J; bases not matched to a gene: 1. Germline V gives CDR1 KGHSH, CDR2 LQKENI. CDR3 length: 14 residues. The CDR3: CASSPDRLNTEAFF. CDR3 coding DNA: TGTGCCAGCTCACCGGACAGGCTGAACACTGAAGCTTTCTTT. Drawing the rest from reference TRBV18 and TRBJ1-1, the complete variable domain is NAGVMQNPRHLVRRRGQEARLRCSPMKGHSHVYWYRQLPEEGLKFMVYLQKENIIDESGMPKERFSAEFPKEGPSILRIQQVVRGDSAAYFCASSPDRLNTEAFFGQGTRLTVV.

CDR3 nucleotide sequence: TGTGCCAGCAGTTTTGTAGAGCGGGTGGGCAATGAGCAGTTCTTC. It codes for CASSFVERVGNEQFF. The chain has TRBV28 and TRBJ2-1; D might be TRBD2 (6 bases). The CDR3 sequence is 15 residues long. The V end lost 3 bases, the J end lost 6 bases, and 15 bases lay between the germline ends. Germline V lookup: CDR1 MDHEN, CDR2 SYDVKM.

In its sample, this clone was seen a few times. The V gene is TRBV27, the J gene TRBJ2-3; perhaps TRBD1 as D (5 bases). This CDR3 comprises 12 residues. Germline V gene data show CDR1 as MNHEY and CDR2 as SMNVEV (reference sequence). Trimming removed 2 bases from V and 6 bases from J, with 6 bases in between. CDR3: CASSLQGDTQYF. CDR3 sequence (DNA): TGTGCCAGCAGTTTACAGGGTGATACGCAGTATTTT.

The rearrangement joins TRBV6-6 to TRBJ1-2; D is undetermined. This CDR3 contains 13 residues. Germline values: CDR1 MNHNY, CDR2 SVGAGI (reference sequence). The V end was cut by 4 bases, the J end by 5 bases, with 11 bases between. CDR3 sequence (DNA): TGTGCCAGCAGTTGGGAGGTATGGTATGGCTACACCTTC. It translates to CASSWEVWYGYTF.

This clone was seen a handful of times. The chain couples TRBV30 to TRBJ2-5, with D possibly TRBD1 on 5 matching bases. This CDR3 has 11 residues. Germline V CDR1 and CDR2: GTSNPN, SVGIG (reference sequence). V was trimmed by 5 bases and J by 3 bases, leaving 7 bases between them. CDR3 sequence (DNA): TGTGCCTGGTTAGGGGAAGAGACCCAGTACTTC. Translated: CAWLGEETQYF.

This clone was seen a handful of times. CDR3: CASSQDSAGGTDTQYF. The CDR3 nucleotides are TGTGCCAGCAGCCAAGATTCAGCGGGAGGGACAGATACGCAGTATTTT. This sequence joins TRBV4-2 and TRBJ2-3; 10 bases map to TRBD2. The germline V gene has CDR1 LGHNA and CDR2 YNFKEQ. This CDR3 spans 16 amino acids. With 0 bases clipped from V and 3 bases from J, the junction kept 3 bases outside the gene matches.

This chain joins TRBV2 and TRBJ2-1, with D tentatively TRBD1 (5 bases). The CDR3 consists of 14 residues. The germline gives CDR1 SNHLY, CDR2 FYNNEI. V lost 6 bases to trimming and J lost 4 bases, with 13 bases between them. CDR3 nucleotide sequence: TGTGCCAGCAGGGTCGGGTCAGGGTACAATGAGCAGTTCTTC. Encoded protein: CASRVGSGYNEQFF.

This clone was observed a handful of times. This chain connects TRBV11-2 to TRBJ2-1; 11 nucleotides agree with TRBD2. This CDR3 contains 14 residues. Unmatched junction bases numbered 7, after V lost 7 bases and J lost 8 bases. CDR1 and CDR2 from the germline V gene are SGHAT and FQNNGV. DNA for the CDR3: TGTGCCAGCACGGGGACTAGCGGATGGGATGAGCAGTTCTTC. Encoded protein: CASTGTSGWDEQFF.

J is TRBJ2-1 and V is TRBV28; D gene uncertain. CDR1 and CDR2 from the germline V gene are MDHEN and SYDVKM. V was cut by 1 base and J by 2 bases, with 6 bases left in between. The CDR3 is 14 residues long. CDR3 in amino acids: CASSLLNTYNEQFF. DNA of the CDR3: TGTGCCAGCAGTTTATTGAACACCTACAATGAGCAGTTCTTC.

This clone was recorded a few times. The chain joins TRBV5-1 to TRBJ2-7, with 14 bases identical to TRBD2. Trimming at V came to 5 bases and at J to 6 bases, leaving 7 bases not matched to a gene. CDR3 size: 15 residues. Germline CDR1 reads SGHRS; CDR2 reads YFSETQ. DNA for the CDR3: TGCGCCAGCAGTTCCGGGACTAGCGGGAGTGGCGAGCAGTACTTC. Protein product: CASSSGTSGSGEQYF.

The sample holds a few counts of this clone. V usage is TRBV28 and J usage is TRBJ2-1; tentatively, D is TRBD1 (6 bases). Germline loops: CDR1 MDHEN, CDR2 SYDVKM. V was trimmed by 10 bases and J by 0 bases, leaving 16 bases between them. The CDR3 contains 15 residues. Here the CDR3 DNA reads TGTGCCACCCGACTACAGGGCAGCTCCTACAATGAGCAGTTCTTC. Translation: CATRLQGSSYNEQFF.

The genes are TRBV9 and TRBJ1-2, with unresolved D. The V and J ends lost 4 bases and 4 bases respectively, with 23 bases between them. CDR3 size: 17 residues. Germline values: CDR1 SGDLS, CDR2 YYNGEE. In DNA form, the CDR3 reads TGTGCCAGCAGCCCTCCAAACCACAGAGGGAAATCCTATGGCTACACCTTC. It is translated as CASSPPNHRGKSYGYTF.

The rearrangement joins TRBV7-9 to TRBJ2-1, with a weak D call TRBD2 (6 bases). Germline CDR1 and CDR2: SEHNR and FQNEAQ (reference sequence). The CDR3 has 13 residues. The ends were cut back, 4 bases at V and 9 bases at J, with 13 bases in the middle. Here the CDR3 reads CASSYSRGSEQFF. The CDR3 DNA follows: TGTGCCAGCAGCTACAGTCGGGGGAGTGAGCAGTTCTTC.

This clone has only a few counts. The rearrangement uses TRBV5-1 and TRBJ1-5; the D gene is possibly TRBD1 (6 bases). CDR1 SGHRS and CDR2 YFSETQ come from the germline V gene. This CDR3 has 13 residues. V was trimmed by 5 bases and J by 4 bases, leaving 10 bases between them. The CDR3 region has the DNA TGCGCCAGCAGTTTGACAGGTAATCAGCCCCAGCATTTT. Residues: CASSLTGNQPQHF.

This clone was counted between two and nine times. The CDR3 DNA sequence: TGTGCCAGCAGCACCGGTTGGTATCCCACTGAAGCTTTCTTT. This codes for CASSTGWYPTEAFF. The chain couples TRBV9 to TRBJ1-1, with D unresolved. CDR3 length: 14 amino acids. CDR1 is SGDLS and CDR2 is YYNGEE in the germline V gene. V was pared by 4 bases and J by 4 bases, with 14 bases between. The entire variable domain, with the rest obtained from reference TRBV9 and TRBJ1-1, is as follows: DSGVTQTPKHLITATGQRVTLRCSPRSGDLSVYWYQQSLDQGLQFLIQYYNGEERAKGNILERFSAQQFPDLHSELNLSSLELGDSALYFCASSTGWYPTEAFFGQGTRLTVV.

The chain uses TRBV25-1 and TRBJ2-1, with D possibly matching TRBD2 (5 bases). Germline V gene lookup returns CDR1 MGHDK and CDR2 SYGVNS. This CDR3 has 16 amino acids. Trimming shortened V by 3 bases and J by 0 bases, and 12 bases separated the two germline ends. The CDR3: CASSELASSSYNEQFF. CDR3 sequence (DNA): TGTGCCAGCAGTGAGCTAGCTTCCTCCTCCTACAATGAGCAGTTCTTC. The full variable domain, rest sourced from reference TRBV25-1 and TRBJ2-1, is EADIYQTPRYLVIGTGKKITLECSQTMGHDKMYWYQQDPGMELHLIHYSYGVNSTEKGDLSSESTVSRIRTEHFPLTLESARPSHTSQYLCASSELASSSYNEQFFGPGTRLTVL.

This clone occurred a few times. The CDR3 does not end in the conserved phenylalanine or tryptophan, so this is likely a read error. The DNA is omitted, as the CDR3 cannot be located on it reliably, and the CDR3 follows TCRdb's listing. The chain employs TRBV12-2 and TRBJ2-3; the table's D gene call, TRBD2, was not cross checked with the DNA. TRBV12-2 is classified as a pseudogene. The CDR3 has 11 amino acids, counting both end residues. CDR3: CASRLDSGTYT.

This clone was seen once. This chain uses TRBV5-1 with TRBJ1-1, with D unclear. V was trimmed by 0 bases and J by 4 bases, leaving 13 bases between them. This CDR3 spans 15 amino acids. Germline V gene data show CDR1 as SGHRS and CDR2 as YFSETQ. The CDR3 sequence is CASSLANGVGTEAFF. In nucleotides, the CDR3 is TGCGCCAGCAGCTTGGCTAACGGAGTGGGCACTGAAGCTTTCTTT.